The 21 T cell receptor beta chains reported below all come from one sample, sequenced in a study of cytomegalovirus exposure and HLA in healthy donors. The PCR had 60 Vbeta and 13 Jbeta primers. Profiled with immunoSEQ multiplex PCR; TCRdb holds only in-frame clones, not every one. Among about 120,000 clones listed, about 80% were seen once. Sequences were obtained from PBMCs. Receptor source: a male donor in good health and CMV-seronegative.

The chain carries TRBV9 and TRBJ1-1, with D uncertain. The germline V gene encodes CDR1 SGDLS and CDR2 YYNGEE. V was trimmed by 2 bases and J by 0 bases, leaving 11 bases between them. The CDR3 spans 15 residues. This CDR3 is CASSVRGSMNTEAFF. In DNA form, the CDR3 reads TGTGCCAGCAGCGTTCGAGGGTCCATGAACACTGAAGCTTTCTTT.

This chain uses TRBV27 with TRBJ2-3, with TRBD2 matching 7 bases. V trimming: 4 bases; J trimming: 3 bases; junction bases outside the gene matches: 4. From germline, CDR1 is MNHEY and CDR2 SMNVEV (reference sequence). This CDR3 region has 14 residues. CDR3 residues: CASSSWGGTDTQYF. For the CDR3, the DNA is TGTGCCAGCAGTTCCTGGGGGGGTACAGATACGCAGTATTTT.

Worth noting for this clone: A read error may produce the germline difference seen at one junction end. The rearrangement joins TRBV28 to TRBJ1-6; 9 bases are a match to TRBD1. Looked up from germline, CDR1 is MDHEN and CDR2 is SYDVKM. The CDR3 is made up of 18 amino acids. The CDR3 region is CASSSGVRGQGYFSSLHF. As DNA, the CDR3 is TGTGCCAGCAGTTCGGGGGTCCGGGGACAGGGTTATTTTTCATCCCTCCACTTT. The whole variable domain, remainder taken from reference TRBV28 and TRBJ1-6, is DVKVTQSSRYLVKRTGEKVFLECVQDMDHENMFWYRQDPGLGLRLIYFSYDVKMKEKGDIPEGYSVSREKKERFSLILESASTNQTSMYLCASSSGVRGQGYFSSLHFGNGTRLTVT.

J is TRBJ1-2 and V is TRBV2; tentatively, D is TRBD1 (5 bases). Trimming pared 6 bases from V and 0 bases from J, leaving 14 bases between. The germline CDR1 and CDR2 sequences are SNHLY and FYNNEI. CDR3 size: 15 residues. The CDR3 spells CASRRGLLANYGYTF. The CDR3 DNA follows: TGTGCCAGCAGAAGGGGACTTTTAGCTAACTATGGCTACACCTTC.

CDR3 sequence: CAWSVWGTGKTEAFF. CDR3 nucleotides: TGTGCCTGGAGTGTATGGGGGACAGGGAAGACTGAAGCTTTCTTT. The V and J genes are TRBV30 and TRBJ1-1; TRBD1 matches at 9 bases. The CDR3 contains 15 residues. Germline trimming cut 0 bases from V and 5 bases from J; bases unmatched to any gene: 7. Germline CDR1 is GTSNPN and CDR2 is SVGIG (reference sequence). The entire variable domain, with the rest obtained from reference TRBV30 and TRBJ1-1, is as follows: SQTIHQWPATLVQPVGSPLSLECTVEGTSNPNLYWYRQAAGRGLQLLFYSVGIGQISSEVPQNLSASRPQDRQFILSSKKLLLSDSGFYLCAWSVWGTGKTEAFFGQGTRLTVV.

The chain carries TRBV5-4 and TRBJ2-7, with 9 bases identical to TRBD1. Germline V gene lookup returns CDR1 SGHNT and CDR2 YYREEE (reference sequence). CDR3 size: 14 residues. V gave up 4 bases and J gave up 5 bases; unmatched junction bases: 7. This chain's CDR3 is CASSPGQGHHEQYF. DNA of the CDR3: TGTGCCAGCAGCCCGGGACAGGGACACCACGAGCAGTACTTC.

This chain uses TRBV6-5 with TRBJ1-1, with a possible D match to TRBD1 (6 bases). Germline-derived CDR1 and CDR2 are MNHEY and SVGAGI. Deletions cut 3 bases from V and 1 base from J, with 9 bases between. This CDR3 has 14 amino acids. CDR3 sequence: CASSYSTGNTEAFF. The DNA for the CDR3 is TGTGCCAGCAGTTATTCGACAGGGAACACTGAAGCTTTCTTT.

The chain employs TRBV18 and TRBJ1-5; TRBD1 matches at 9 bases. Germline V CDR1 and CDR2: KGHSH, LQKENI. Trimming cost V 4 bases and J 7 bases; bases outside gene matches: 8. This CDR3 region has 15 residues. The CDR3 protein is CASSLGTGFGQPQHF. In DNA, the CDR3 is TGTGCCAGCTCACTTGGGACAGGGTTTGGACAGCCCCAGCATTTT.

V is TRBV30 and J is TRBJ2-5, with a possible D match to TRBD1 (5 bases). This CDR3 spans 12 amino acids. Germline V gives CDR1 GTSNPN, CDR2 SVGIG (reference sequence). With 1 base removed from V and 5 bases from J, the gap between germline ends came to 8 bases. CDR3 DNA: TGTGCCTGGAGTGGGGGCGCGGAGACCCAGTACTTC. Its translation is CAWSGGAETQYF.

Only a few counts were recorded for this clone. The chain uses TRBV28 and TRBJ1-1; D unclear. CDR3 size: 13 residues. The V end was cut by 4 bases, the J end by 2 bases, with 8 bases between. Germline CDR1 and CDR2: MDHEN and SYDVKM. DNA for the CDR3: TGTGCCAGCAGTTCGACAATCAACACTGAAGCTTTCTTT. Protein sequence: CASSSTINTEAFF.

The chain links TRBV7-6 to TRBJ2-5; TRBD2 matches at 12 bases. Germline V gene data show CDR1 as SGHVS and CDR2 as FNYEAQ. The CDR3 loop spans 16 amino acids. The trim removed 5 bases at V and 5 bases at J, leaving 9 bases unmatched. CDR3 residues: CASSHPSGGAWETQYF. CDR3 in DNA: TGTGCCAGCAGCCACCCTAGCGGGGGGGCGTGGGAGACCCAGTACTTC.

On this clone: The junction shows a germline mismatch at one end, possibly a read error. V usage is TRBV6-1 and J usage is TRBJ1-1; D not resolved. This CDR3 has 14 amino acids. Looked up from germline, CDR1 is MNHNS and CDR2 is SASEGT. The CDR3 region has the DNA TGTGCCAGCAGAGAAGACATCCTGAACACTGAAGCTTTCTTT. Translation gives CASREDILNTEAFF.

This clone was observed a few times. The CDR3 nucleotides read TGTGCCAGTAGTATAAGGGGCGCTGAAGCTTTCTTT. This codes for CASSIRGAEAFF. The chain links TRBV19 to TRBJ1-1, with D possibly matching TRBD1 (5 bases). Trimming stripped 2 bases from V and 6 bases from J, with 7 bases between. This CDR3 contains 12 residues. Germline V gene sequence: CDR1 LNHDA, CDR2 SQIVND (reference sequence).

This rearrangement joins TRBV4-2 to TRBJ2-3; 10 nucleotides match TRBD2. The CDR3 is 16 residues long. V lost 0 bases to trimming and J lost 1 base; unmatched junction nucleotides: 1. Germline values: CDR1 LGHNA, CDR2 YNFKEQ. The CDR3 sequence: CASSQDLAGGTDTQYF. The DNA for the CDR3 is TGTGCCAGCAGCCAAGATCTAGCGGGAGGCACAGATACGCAGTATTTT.

This clone appeared a few times. The genes are TRBV5-4 and TRBJ1-5, with a tentative D call TRBD1 (6 bases). CDR3 length: 14 amino acids. Germline V gene data show CDR1 as SGHNT and CDR2 as YYREEE (reference sequence). Trimming left V 0 bases short and J 3 bases short, with 7 bases between. The CDR3 coding sequence is TGTGCCAGCAGCTTGGGGGGGCCCAATCAGCCCCAGCATTTT. This sequence encodes CASSLGGPNQPQHF.

The rearrangement links TRBV19 to TRBJ2-1; 12 bases are a match to TRBD2. This CDR3 is 15 amino acids long. Germline values: CDR1 LNHDA, CDR2 SQIVND (reference sequence). With 1 base clipped from V and 9 bases from J, the junction kept 4 bases outside the gene matches. CDR3 DNA sequence: TGTGCCAGTAGTATAGTAGGACTAGCGGGAAGTGAGCAGTTCTTC. This gives the protein CASSIVGLAGSEQFF.

As DNA, the CDR3 is TGTGCCAGCAGTCCTAAGTACAGGGTCAGGCAGCCCCAGCATTTT. Residues: CASSPKYRVRQPQHF. This chain connects TRBV28 to TRBJ1-5, with a possible D match to TRBD1 (6 bases). V was clipped by 5 bases and J by 7 bases, with 18 bases between them. The CDR3 is made up of 15 amino acids. CDR1 and CDR2 from the germline V gene are MDHEN and SYDVKM.

J is TRBJ1-1 and V is TRBV7-9, with a weak D call TRBD1 (5 bases). V was pared by 7 bases and J by 2 bases, with 17 bases between. The CDR3 length is 15 residues. CDR1 and CDR2 from the germline V gene are SEHNR and FQNEAQ (reference sequence). This CDR3 reads CASTPPGRTNTEAFF. CDR3 nucleotides: TGTGCCAGCACCCCGCCTGGCAGGACAAACACTGAAGCTTTCTTT. Full variable domain (missing parts from reference TRBV7-9 and TRBJ1-1): DTGVSQNPRHKITKRGQNVTFRCDPISEHNRLYWYRQTLGQGPEFLTYFQNEAQLEKSRLLSDRFSAERPKGSFSTLEIQRTEQGDSAMYLCASTPPGRTNTEAFFGQGTRLTVV.

The chain employs TRBV5-1 and TRBJ1-2, with D maybe TRBD1 (5 bases). The germline V and J ends were trimmed by 4 bases and 4 bases, with 14 bases remaining between them. The CDR3 has 14 amino acids. Germline lookup yields CDR1 SGHRS and CDR2 YFSETQ. The CDR3 is CASSEGLKSYGYTF. CDR3 nucleotides: TGCGCCAGCAGCGAGGGACTAAAGTCCTATGGCTACACCTTC.

About this clone itself: Because the CDR3's place on the DNA is in doubt, the DNA is left out and the CDR3 is given as listed by TCRdb. The chain is built from TRBV9 and TRBJ1-3; TRBD1, the D gene given by the table, was not confirmed from the DNA. Ends included, the CDR3 has 13 residues. CDR1 and CDR2 (germline): SGDLS, YYNGEE. CDR3 residues: CASSVGPGTGLYF.

V gene TRBV5-1 combines with J gene TRBJ2-2, with 13 bases identical to TRBD2. Trimming removed 2 bases from V and 6 bases from J; junction bases left unmatched: 1. The CDR3 is 15 amino acids. Germline V lookup: CDR1 SGHRS, CDR2 YFSETQ. The DNA for the CDR3 is TGCGCCAGCAGCTTACTAGCGGGAGGGCCCGGGGAGCTGTTTTTT. Translating it yields CASSLLAGGPGELFF.